This T cell receptor beta chain is from a study of blood T cell repertoires in COVID-19. Overall study context: The origin of the acute and convalescent COVID-19 samples was the United States, Italy and Spain. T cells, B-cell-depleted T cells, or PBMCs provided the cDNA or gDNA that served as material.

Germline loops: CDR1 SGHAT, CDR2 FQNNGV. This CDR3 region has 16 residues. Unmatched junction bases numbered 9, after V lost 4 bases and J lost 6 bases. Per the authors' pipeline: Nucleated cell number was recorded as an estimate derived from reference gene primer amplification. Profiled with immunoSEQ multiplex PCR; TCRdb holds only in-frame clones, not every one. The V and J calls and clone size were taken over from that table, and D and trimming were inferred from the DNA. This sample has some 530,000 clones, with 70% to 90% found just once. This clone has more than one count but fewer than ten. What was sequenced was peripheral blood. J is TRBJ1-6 and V is TRBV11-2, with 7 bases that match TRBD1. This TCR derives from a human donor in a cohort sampled during active COVID-19. The CDR3 reads CASSSRGLHSNSPLHF. Here the CDR3 DNA reads TGTGCCAGCAGCTCTAGGGGGCTCCATTCTAATTCACCCCTCCACTTT.